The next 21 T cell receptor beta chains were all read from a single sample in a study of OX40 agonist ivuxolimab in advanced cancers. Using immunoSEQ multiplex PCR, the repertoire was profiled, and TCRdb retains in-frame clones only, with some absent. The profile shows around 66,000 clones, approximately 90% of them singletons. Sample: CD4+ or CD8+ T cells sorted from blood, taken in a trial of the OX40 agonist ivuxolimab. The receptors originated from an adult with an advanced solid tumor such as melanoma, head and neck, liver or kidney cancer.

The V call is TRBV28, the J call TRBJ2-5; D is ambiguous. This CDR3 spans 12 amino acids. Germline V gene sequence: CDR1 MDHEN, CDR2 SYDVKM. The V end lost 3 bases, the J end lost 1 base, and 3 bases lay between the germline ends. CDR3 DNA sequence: TGTGCCAGCAGTTTTCCCCAAGAGACCCAGTACTTC. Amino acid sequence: CASSFPQETQYF.

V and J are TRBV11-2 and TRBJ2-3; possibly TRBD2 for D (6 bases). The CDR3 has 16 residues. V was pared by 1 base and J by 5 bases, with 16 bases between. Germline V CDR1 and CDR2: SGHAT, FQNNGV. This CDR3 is CASSLGVERRGDTQYF. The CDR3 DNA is TGTGCCAGCAGCTTAGGGGTGGAGCGGAGGGGAGATACGCAGTATTTT.

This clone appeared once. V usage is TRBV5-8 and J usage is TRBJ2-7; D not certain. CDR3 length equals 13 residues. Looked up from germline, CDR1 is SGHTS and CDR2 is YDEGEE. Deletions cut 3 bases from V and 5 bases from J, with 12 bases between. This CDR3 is CASSSPGIDEQYF. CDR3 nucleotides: TGTGCCAGCAGCTCCCCGGGTATCGACGAGCAGTACTTC. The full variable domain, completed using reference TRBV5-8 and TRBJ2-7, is EAGVTQSPTHLIKTRGQQATLRCSPISGHTSVYWYQQALGLGLQFLLWYDEGEERNRGNFPPRFSGRQFPNYSSELNVNALELEDSALYLCASSSPGIDEQYFGPGTRLTVT.

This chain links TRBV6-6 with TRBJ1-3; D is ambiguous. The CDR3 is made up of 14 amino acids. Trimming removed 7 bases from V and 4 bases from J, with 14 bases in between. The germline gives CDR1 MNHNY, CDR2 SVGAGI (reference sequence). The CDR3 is CASTILTGGNTIYF. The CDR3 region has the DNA TGTGCCAGCACCATACTGACGGGCGGAAACACCATATATTTT.

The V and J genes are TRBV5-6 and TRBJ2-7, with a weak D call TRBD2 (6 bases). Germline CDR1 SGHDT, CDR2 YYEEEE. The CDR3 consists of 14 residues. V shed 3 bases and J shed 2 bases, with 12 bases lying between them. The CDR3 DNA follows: TGTGCCAGCAGCTCCGGGACTGGCCCCTACGAGCAGTACTTC. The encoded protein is CASSSGTGPYEQYF.

The CDR3 nucleotides read TGTGCCTGGACCAGAGCGGGGGCGGATACGCAGTATTTT. Amino acids: CAWTRAGADTQYF. This sequence joins TRBV30 and TRBJ2-3; 8 bases agree with TRBD2. Germline V CDR1 and CDR2: GTSNPN, SVGIG (reference sequence). V lost 4 bases and J lost 6; bases outside the gene matches: 6. This CDR3 comprises 13 residues.

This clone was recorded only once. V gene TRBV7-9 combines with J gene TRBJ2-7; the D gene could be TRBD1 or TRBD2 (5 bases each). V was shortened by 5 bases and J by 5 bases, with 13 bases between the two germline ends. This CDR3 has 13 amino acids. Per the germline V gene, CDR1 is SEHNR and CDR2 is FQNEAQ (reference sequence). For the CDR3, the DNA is TGTGCCAGCAGCACCGACAGCGGCAACGAGCAGTACTTC. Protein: CASSTDSGNEQYF.

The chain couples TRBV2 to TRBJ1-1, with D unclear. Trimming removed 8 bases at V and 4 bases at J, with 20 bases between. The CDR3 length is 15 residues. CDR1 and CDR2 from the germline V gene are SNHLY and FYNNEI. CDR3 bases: TGTGCCAGCCTAAACCCCGGAAGCGGGAGCACTGAAGCTTTCTTT. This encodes CASLNPGSGSTEAFF.

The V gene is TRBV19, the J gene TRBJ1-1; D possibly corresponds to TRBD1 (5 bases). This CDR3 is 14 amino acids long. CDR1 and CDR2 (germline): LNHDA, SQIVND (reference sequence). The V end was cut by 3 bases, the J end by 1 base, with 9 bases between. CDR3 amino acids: CASSIATANTEAFF. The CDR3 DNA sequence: TGTGCCAGTAGTATTGCGACAGCGAACACTGAAGCTTTCTTT.

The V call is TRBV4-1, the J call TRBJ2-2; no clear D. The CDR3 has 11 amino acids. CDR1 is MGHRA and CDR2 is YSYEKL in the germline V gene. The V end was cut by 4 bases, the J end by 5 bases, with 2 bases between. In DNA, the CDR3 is TGCGCCAGCAGCCGAACCGGGGAGCTGTTTTTT. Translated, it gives CASSRTGELFF.

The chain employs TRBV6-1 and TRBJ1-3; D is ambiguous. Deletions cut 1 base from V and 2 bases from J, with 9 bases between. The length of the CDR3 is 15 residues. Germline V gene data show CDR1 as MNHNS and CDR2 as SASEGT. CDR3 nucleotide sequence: TGTGCCAGCAGTGAAGGCGCTGCCGCTGGAAACACCATATATTTT. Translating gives CASSEGAAAGNTIYF.

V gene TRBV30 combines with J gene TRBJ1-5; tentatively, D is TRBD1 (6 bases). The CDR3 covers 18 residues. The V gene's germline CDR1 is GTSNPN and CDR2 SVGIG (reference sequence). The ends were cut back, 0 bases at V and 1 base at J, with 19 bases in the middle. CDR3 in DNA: TGTGCCTGGAGTGTACTAATAGGGGGAGTATGGAGCAATCAGCCCCAGCATTTT. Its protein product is CAWSVLIGGVWSNQPQHF.

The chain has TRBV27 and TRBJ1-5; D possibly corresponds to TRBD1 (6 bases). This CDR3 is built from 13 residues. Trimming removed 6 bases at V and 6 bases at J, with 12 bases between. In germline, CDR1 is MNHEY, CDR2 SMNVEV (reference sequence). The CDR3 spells CASRPQGTQPQHF. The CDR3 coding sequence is TGTGCCAGCAGACCCCAGGGGACTCAGCCCCAGCATTTT.

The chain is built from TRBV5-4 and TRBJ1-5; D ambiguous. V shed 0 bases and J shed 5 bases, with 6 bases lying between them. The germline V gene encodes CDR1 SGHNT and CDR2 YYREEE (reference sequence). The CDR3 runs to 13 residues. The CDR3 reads CASSLASDQPQHF. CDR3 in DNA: TGTGCCAGCAGCTTGGCCTCGGATCAGCCCCAGCATTTT. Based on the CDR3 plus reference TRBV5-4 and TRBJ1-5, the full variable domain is ETGVTQSPTHLIKTRGQQVTLRCSSQSGHNTVSWYQQALGQGPQFIFQYYREEENGRGNFPPRFSGLQFPNYSSELNVNALELDDSALYLCASSLASDQPQHFGDGTRLSIL.

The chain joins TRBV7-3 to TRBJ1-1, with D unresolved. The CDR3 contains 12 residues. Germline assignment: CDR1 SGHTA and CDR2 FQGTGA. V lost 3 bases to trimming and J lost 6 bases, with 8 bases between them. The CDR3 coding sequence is TGTGCCAGCAGCTTCGGCCTCGCTGAAGCTTTCTTT. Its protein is CASSFGLAEAFF.

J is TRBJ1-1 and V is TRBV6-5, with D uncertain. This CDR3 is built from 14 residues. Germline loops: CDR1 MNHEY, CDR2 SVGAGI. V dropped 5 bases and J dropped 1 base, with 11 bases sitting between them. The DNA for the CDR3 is TGTGCCAGCAGTGATAAAGGGTGGAACACTGAAGCTTTCTTT. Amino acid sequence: CASSDKGWNTEAFF.

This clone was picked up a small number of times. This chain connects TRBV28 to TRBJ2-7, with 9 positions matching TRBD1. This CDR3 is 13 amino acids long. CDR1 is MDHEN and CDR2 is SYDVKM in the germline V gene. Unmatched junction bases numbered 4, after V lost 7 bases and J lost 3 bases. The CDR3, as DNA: TGTGCCAGCAAAGACAGGGGGTACTACGAGCAGTACTTC. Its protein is CASKDRGYYEQYF.

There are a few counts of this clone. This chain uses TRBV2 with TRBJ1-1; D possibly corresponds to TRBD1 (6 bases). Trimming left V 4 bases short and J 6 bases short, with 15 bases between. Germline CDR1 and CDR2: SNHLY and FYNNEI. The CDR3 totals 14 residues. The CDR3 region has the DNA TGTGCCAGCAGTGTTGCAGGGGAGGACGCTGAAGCTTTCTTT. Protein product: CASSVAGEDAEAFF. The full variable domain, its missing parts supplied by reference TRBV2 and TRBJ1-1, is EPEVTQTPSHQVTQMGQEVILRCVPISNHLYFYWYRQILGQKVEFLVSFYNNEISEKSEIFDDQFSVERPDGSNFTLKIRSTKLEDSAMYFCASSVAGEDAEAFFGQGTRLTVV.

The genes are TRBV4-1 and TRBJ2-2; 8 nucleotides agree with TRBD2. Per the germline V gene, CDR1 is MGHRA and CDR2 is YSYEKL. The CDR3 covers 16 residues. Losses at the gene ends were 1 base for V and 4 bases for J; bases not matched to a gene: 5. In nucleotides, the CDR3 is TGCGCCAGCAGCCAAGTCGAGCGGGGGCCCACCGGGGAGCTGTTTTTT. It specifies CASSQVERGPTGELFF.

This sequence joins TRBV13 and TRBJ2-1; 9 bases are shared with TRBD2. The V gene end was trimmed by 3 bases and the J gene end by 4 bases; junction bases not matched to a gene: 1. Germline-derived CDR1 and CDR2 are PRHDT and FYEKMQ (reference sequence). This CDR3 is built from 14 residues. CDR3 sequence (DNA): TGTGCCAGCAGCTTTGCGGGGGGGTACAATGAGCAGTTCTTC. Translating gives CASSFAGGYNEQFF.

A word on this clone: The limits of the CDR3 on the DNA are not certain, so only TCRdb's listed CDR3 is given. This CDR3 reads CASSFNSVRGGAGELFF. The rearrangement links TRBV27 to TRBJ2-2; TRBD2 is the table's D call and was not checked against the DNA. Looked up from germline, CDR1 is MNHEY and CDR2 is SMNVEV (reference sequence). The CDR3 contains 17 residues when both ends are counted.